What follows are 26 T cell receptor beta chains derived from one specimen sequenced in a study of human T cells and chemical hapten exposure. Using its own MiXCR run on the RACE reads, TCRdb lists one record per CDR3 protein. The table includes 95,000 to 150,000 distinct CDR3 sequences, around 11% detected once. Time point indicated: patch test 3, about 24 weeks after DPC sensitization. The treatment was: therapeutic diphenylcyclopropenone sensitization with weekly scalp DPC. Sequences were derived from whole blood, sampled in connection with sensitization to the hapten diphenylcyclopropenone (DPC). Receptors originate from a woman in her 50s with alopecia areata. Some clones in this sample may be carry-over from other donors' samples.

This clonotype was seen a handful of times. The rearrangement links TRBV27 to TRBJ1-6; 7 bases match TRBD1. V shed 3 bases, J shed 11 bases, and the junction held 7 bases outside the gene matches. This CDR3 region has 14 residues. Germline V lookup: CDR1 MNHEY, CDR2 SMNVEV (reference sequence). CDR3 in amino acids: CASSFLRQGPPLHF. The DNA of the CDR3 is TGTGCCAGCAGTTTCCTCCGACAGGGCCCACCCCTCCACTTT.

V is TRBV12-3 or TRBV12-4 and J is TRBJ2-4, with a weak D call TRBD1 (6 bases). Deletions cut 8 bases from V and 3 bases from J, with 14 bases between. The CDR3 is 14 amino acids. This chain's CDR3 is CASPSRGSKNIQYF. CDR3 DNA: TGTGCCAGCCCGTCCAGGGGTAGCAAAAACATTCAGTACTTC.

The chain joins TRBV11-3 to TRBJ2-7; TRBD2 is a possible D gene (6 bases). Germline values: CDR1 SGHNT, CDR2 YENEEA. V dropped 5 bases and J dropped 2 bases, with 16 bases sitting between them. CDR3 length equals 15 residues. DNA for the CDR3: TGTGCCAGCAGCCCTGGGGGGTCGAAGACCTACGAGCAGTACTTC. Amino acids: CASSPGGSKTYEQYF. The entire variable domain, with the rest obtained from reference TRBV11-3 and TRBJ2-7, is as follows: EAGVVQSPRYKIIEKKQPVAFWCNPISGHNTLYWYLQNLGQGPELLIRYENEEAVDDSQLPKDRFSAERLKGVDSTLKIQPAELGDSAVYLCASSPGGSKTYEQYFGPGTRLTVT.

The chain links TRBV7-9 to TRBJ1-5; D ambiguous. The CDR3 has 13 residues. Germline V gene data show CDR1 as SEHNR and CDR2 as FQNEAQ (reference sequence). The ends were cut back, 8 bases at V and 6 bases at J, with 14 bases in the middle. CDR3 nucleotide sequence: TGTGCCAGCGTTGGTCAGGTCGGTCAGCCCCAGCATTTT. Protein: CASVGQVGQPQHF.

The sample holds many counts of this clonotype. CDR3 protein: CASSPPRQGISDTQYF. The CDR3 bases are TGTGCCAGCAGTCCCCCGCGGCAGGGGATTTCAGATACGCAGTATTTT. The chain carries TRBV6-5 and TRBJ2-3; weak D call: TRBD1 (6 bases). Trimming removed 5 bases at V and 4 bases at J, with 19 bases between. The CDR3 consists of 16 residues. Germline V CDR1 and CDR2: MNHEY, SVGAGI.

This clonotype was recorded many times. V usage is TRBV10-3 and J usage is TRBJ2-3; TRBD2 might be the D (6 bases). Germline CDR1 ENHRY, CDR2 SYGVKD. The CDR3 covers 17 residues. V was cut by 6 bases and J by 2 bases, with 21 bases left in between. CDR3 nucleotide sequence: TGTGCCATCAGGGCTTCGGGACTTACGCGATCCACAGATACGCAGTATTTT. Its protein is CAIRASGLTRSTDTQYF.

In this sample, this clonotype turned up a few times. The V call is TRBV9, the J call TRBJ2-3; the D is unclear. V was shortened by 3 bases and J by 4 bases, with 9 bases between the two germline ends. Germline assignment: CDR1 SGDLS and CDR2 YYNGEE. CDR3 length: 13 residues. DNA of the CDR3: TGTGCCAGCAGCGCCTACCGGTCAGATACGCAGTATTTT. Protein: CASSAYRSDTQYF.

This CDR3 is CASSPGTGGNNGYTF. CDR3 DNA sequence: TGTGCCAGCAGCCCGGGGACAGGGGGCAACAATGGCTACACCTTC. The chain is built from TRBV7-9 and TRBJ1-2, with 12 bases aligning to TRBD1. The CDR3 runs 15 residues. J was trimmed by 6 bases and V by 5 bases; bases with no gene match: 7. Per the germline V gene, CDR1 is SEHNR and CDR2 is FQNEAQ (reference sequence).

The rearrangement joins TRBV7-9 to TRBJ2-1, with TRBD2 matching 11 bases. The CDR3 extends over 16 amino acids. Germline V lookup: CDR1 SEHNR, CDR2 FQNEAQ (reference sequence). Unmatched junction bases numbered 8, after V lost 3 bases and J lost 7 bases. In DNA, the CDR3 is TGTGCCAGCAGCTTCCTTGCGTCTAGCGGGGGGAATGAGCAGTTCTTC. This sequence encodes CASSFLASSGGNEQFF.

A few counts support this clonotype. The CDR3 DNA follows: TGTGCCAGCAGGACCGCCGGGACTATCTCCTACGAGCAGTACTTC. Its protein is CASRTAGTISYEQYF. The gene calls are TRBV6-6 and TRBJ2-7; 7 bases fit TRBD2. The CDR3 extends over 15 amino acids. V shed 6 bases and J 0 bases; nucleotides not matched to a gene: 8. The germline CDR1 and CDR2 sequences are MNHNY and SVGAGI (reference sequence).

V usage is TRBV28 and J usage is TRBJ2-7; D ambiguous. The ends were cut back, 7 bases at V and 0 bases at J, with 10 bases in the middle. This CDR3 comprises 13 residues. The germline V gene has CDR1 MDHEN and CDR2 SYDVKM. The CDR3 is CASMAVDSYEQYF. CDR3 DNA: TGTGCCAGCATGGCGGTTGACTCCTACGAGCAGTACTTC.

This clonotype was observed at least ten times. The CDR3 loop is CSFGTGNTGELFF. In DNA, the CDR3 is TGCAGCTTCGGGACAGGGAACACCGGGGAGCTGTTTTTT. The V and J genes are TRBV29-1 and TRBJ2-2; 8 bases map to TRBD1. The CDR3 totals 13 residues. Trimming at V came to 8 bases and at J to 1 base, leaving 3 bases not matched to a gene. Germline lookup yields CDR1 SQVTM and CDR2 ANQGSEA.

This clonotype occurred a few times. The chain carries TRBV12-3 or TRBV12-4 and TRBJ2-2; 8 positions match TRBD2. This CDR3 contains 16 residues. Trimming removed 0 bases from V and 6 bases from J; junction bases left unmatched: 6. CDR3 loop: CASSLALTSAAGELFF. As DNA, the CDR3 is TGTGCCAGCAGTTTAGCACTGACTAGCGCGGCCGGGGAGCTGTTTTTT.

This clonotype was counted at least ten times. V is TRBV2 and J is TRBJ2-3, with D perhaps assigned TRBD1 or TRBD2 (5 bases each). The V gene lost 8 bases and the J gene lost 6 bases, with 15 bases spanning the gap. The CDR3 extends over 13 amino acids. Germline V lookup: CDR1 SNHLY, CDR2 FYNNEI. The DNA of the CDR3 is TGTGCCAGCGAAGGGACCACCAAGGATACGCAGTATTTT. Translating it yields CASEGTTKDTQYF.

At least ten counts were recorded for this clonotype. Here the CDR3 reads CATRDSNQPQHF. In nucleotides, the CDR3 is TGTGCCACCCGGGACAGTAATCAGCCCCAGCATTTT. The chain joins TRBV2 to TRBJ1-5; 7 bases fit TRBD1. The CDR3 extends over 12 amino acids. CDR1 and CDR2 (germline): SNHLY, FYNNEI. V dropped 10 bases and J dropped 4; count of bases not matched to a gene: 4.

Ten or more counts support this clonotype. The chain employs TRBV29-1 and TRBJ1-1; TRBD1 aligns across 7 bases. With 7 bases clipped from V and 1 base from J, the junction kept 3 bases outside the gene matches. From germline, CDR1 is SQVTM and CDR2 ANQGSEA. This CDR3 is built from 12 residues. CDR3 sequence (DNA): TGCAGCGCCAGACAGGGGAACACTGAAGCTTTCTTT. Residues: CSARQGNTEAFF.

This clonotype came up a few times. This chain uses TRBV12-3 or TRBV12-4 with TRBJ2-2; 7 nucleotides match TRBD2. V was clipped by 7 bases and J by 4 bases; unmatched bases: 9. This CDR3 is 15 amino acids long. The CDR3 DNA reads TGTGCCAGCAAAATCGGGGCGGGAGCCACCGGGGAGCTGTTTTTT. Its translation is CASKIGAGATGELFF.

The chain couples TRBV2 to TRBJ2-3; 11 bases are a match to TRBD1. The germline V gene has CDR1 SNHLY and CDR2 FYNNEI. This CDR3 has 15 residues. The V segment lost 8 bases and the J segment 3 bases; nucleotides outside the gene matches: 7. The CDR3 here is CASGVRDRGTDTQYF. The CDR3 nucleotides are TGTGCCAGCGGAGTCCGGGACAGGGGGACAGATACGCAGTATTTT.

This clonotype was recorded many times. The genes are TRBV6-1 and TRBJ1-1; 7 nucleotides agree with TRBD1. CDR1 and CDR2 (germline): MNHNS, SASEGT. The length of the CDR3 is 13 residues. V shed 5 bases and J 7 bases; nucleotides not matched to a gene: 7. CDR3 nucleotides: TGTGCCAGCAGTATGGAACAGGGGTATGAAGCTTTCTTT. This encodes CASSMEQGYEAFF.

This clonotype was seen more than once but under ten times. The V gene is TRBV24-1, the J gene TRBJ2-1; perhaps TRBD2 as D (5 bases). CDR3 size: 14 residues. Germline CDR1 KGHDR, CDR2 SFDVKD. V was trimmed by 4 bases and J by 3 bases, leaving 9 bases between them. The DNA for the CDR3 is TGTGCCACCAGTGACGGACGGGACTACAATGAGCAGTTCTTC. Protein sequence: CATSDGRDYNEQFF.

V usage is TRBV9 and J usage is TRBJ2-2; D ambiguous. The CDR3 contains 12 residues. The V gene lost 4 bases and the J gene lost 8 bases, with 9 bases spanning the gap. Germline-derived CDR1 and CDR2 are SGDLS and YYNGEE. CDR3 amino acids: CASSPNSGELFF. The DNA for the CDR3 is TGTGCCAGCAGCCCAAATTCAGGGGAGCTGTTTTTT.

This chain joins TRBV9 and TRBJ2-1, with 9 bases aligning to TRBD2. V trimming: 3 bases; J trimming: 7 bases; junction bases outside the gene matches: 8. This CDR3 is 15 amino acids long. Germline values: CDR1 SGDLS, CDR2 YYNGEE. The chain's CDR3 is CASSAVAGEGNEQFF. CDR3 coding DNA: TGTGCCAGCAGCGCGGTAGCGGGAGAAGGTAATGAGCAGTTCTTC.

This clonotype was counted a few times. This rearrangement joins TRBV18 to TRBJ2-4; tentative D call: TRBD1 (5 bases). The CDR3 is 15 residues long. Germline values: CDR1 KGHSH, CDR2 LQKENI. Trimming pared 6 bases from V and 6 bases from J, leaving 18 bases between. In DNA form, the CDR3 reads TGTGCCAGCTCCCCTTTGGGGCAGGGCCTAAACATTCAGTACTTC. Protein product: CASSPLGQGLNIQYF.

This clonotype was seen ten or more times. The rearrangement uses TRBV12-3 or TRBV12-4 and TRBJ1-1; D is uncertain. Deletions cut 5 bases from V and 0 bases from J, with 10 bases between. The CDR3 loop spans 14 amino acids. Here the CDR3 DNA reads TGTGCCAGCAGTATACAGTATTTGAACACTGAAGCTTTCTTT. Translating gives CASSIQYLNTEAFF.

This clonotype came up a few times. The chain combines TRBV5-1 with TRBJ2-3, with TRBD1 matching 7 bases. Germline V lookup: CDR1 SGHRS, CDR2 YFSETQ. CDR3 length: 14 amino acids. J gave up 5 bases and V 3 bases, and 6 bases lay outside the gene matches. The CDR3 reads CASSYEGAGDTQYF. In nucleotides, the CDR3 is TGCGCCAGCAGCTATGAGGGGGCGGGAGATACGCAGTATTTT.

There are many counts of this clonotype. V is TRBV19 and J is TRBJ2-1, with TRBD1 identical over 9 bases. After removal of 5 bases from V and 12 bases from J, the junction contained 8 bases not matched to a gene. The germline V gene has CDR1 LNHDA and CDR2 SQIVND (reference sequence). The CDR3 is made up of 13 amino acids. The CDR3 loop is CASSGGQGSRQFF. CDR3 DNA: TGTGCCAGTAGTGGCGGACAGGGGTCTCGGCAGTTCTTC.